This paragraph reports one T cell receptor (beta chain). This sample was included in a study of OX40 agonist ivuxolimab in advanced cancers. The method was immunoSEQ multiplex PCR; TCRdb's version includes in-frame clones alone and lacks a portion of them. The table lists about 34,000 clones, around 84% of them singletons. From germline, CDR1 is SEHNR and CDR2 FQNEAQ (reference sequence). The CDR3 has 17 residues. Trimming removed 7 bases from V and 0 bases from J, with 19 bases in between. The sequencing here drew on CD4+ or CD8+ T cells sorted from blood, taken in a trial of the OX40 agonist ivuxolimab. The source is an adult with an advanced solid tumor such as melanoma, head and neck, liver or kidney cancer. This chain joins TRBV7-9 and TRBJ2-1; D may match TRBD1 or TRBD2 (5 bases each). CDR3 nucleotides: TGTGCCAGCACTGTGGGGGTTTCACTAAGCTCCTACAATGAGCAGTTCTTC. Amino acids: CASTVGVSLSSYNEQFF.